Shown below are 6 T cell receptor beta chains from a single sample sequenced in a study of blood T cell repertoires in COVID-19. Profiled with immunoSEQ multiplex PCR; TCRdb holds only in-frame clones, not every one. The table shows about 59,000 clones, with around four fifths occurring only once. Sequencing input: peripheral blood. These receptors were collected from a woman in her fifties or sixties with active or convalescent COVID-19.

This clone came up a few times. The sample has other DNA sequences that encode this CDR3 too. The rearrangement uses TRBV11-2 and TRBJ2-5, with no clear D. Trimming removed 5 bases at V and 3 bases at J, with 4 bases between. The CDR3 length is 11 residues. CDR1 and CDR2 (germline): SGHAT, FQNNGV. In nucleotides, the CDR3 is TGTGCCAGCAGCCCAAAAGAGACCCAGTACTTC. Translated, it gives CASSPKETQYF. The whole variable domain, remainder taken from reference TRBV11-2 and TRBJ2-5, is EAGVAQSPRYKIIEKRQSVAFWCNPISGHATLYWYQQILGQGPKLLIQFQNNGVVDDSQLPKDRFSAERLKGVDSTLKIQPAKLEDSAVYLCASSPKETQYFGPGTRLLVL.

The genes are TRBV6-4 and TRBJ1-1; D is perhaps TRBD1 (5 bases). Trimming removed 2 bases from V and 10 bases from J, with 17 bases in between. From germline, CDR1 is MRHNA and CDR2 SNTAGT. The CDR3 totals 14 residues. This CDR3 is CASSDPGRGRRAFF. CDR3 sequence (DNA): TGTGCCAGCAGTGACCCTGGGAGGGGCAGGAGAGCTTTCTTT.

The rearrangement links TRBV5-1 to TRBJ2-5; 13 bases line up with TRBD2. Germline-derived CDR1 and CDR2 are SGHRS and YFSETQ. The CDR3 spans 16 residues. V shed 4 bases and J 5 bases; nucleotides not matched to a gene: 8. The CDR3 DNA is TGCGCCAGCAGCACCGGACTAGCGGGAGTGCGGGAGACCCAGTACTTC. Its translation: CASSTGLAGVRETQYF.

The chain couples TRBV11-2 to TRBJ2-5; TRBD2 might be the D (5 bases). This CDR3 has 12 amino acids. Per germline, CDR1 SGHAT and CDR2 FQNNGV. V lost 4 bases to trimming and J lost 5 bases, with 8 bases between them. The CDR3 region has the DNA TGTGCCAGCAGCTGGGGAGTGGAGACCCAGTACTTC. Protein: CASSWGVETQYF.

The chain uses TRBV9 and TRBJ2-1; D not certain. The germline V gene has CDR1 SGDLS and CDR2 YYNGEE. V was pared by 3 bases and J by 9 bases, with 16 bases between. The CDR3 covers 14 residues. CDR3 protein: CASSGFSASGEQFF. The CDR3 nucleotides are TGTGCCAGCAGCGGATTCTCAGCTTCGGGTGAGCAGTTCTTC. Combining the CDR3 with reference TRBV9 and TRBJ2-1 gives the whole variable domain DSGVTQTPKHLITATGQRVTLRCSPRSGDLSVYWYQQSLDQGLQFLIQYYNGEERAKGNILERFSAQQFPDLHSELNLSSLELGDSALYFCASSGFSASGEQFFGPGTRLTVL.

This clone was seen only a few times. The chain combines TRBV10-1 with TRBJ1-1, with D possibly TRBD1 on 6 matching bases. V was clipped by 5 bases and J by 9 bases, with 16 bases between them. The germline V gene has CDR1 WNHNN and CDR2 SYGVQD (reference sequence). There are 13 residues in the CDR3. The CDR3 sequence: CASSSNPGTKAFF. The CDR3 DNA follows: TGCGCCAGCAGTTCGAATCCCGGGACAAAAGCTTTCTTT.